Below, 14 T cell receptor beta chains from the same sample are listed, as sequenced in a study of graft-versus-host responses after intestinal transplantation. Profiling relied on immunoSEQ multiplex PCR, and the TCRdb table lists in-frame clones only, not all of them. The sample contains 60,000 or so clones, around 91% of which appear only once. The sample was PBMCs, taken around 120 days after intestinal transplantation. The receptors here all came from a human patient who received an intestinal transplant, so some T cells may come from the graft donor.

This clone was seen a single time. The chain employs TRBV19 and TRBJ2-5; D remains unclear. Deletions cut 2 bases from V and 1 base from J, with 5 bases between. The CDR3 runs 13 residues. Germline V gene sequence: CDR1 LNHDA, CDR2 SQIVND (reference sequence). CDR3 nucleotides: TGTGCCAGTAGTATACACACCCAAGAGACCCAGTACTTC. Its translation is CASSIHTQETQYF. Combining the CDR3 with reference TRBV19 and TRBJ2-5 gives the whole variable domain DGGITQSPKYLFRKEGQNVTLSCEQNLNHDAMYWYRQDPGQGLRLIYYSQIVNDFQKGDIAEGYSVSREKKESFPLTVTSAQKNPTAFYLCASSIHTQETQYFGPGTRLLVL.

J is TRBJ2-7 and V is TRBV7-5; TRBD1 is taken as the D call from the table, unchecked against the DNA. TRBV7-5 is a recognized pseudogene. The CDR3 is 14 residues long. CDR3 coding DNA: TGTGCCAGAGGGGCGCGAACAGGGGACAACGAGCAGTACTTC. Translated: CARGARTGDNEQYF.

The chain recombines TRBV4-1 with TRBJ2-1; a possible D gene is TRBD2 (5 bases). The germline CDR1 and CDR2 sequences are MGHRA and YSYEKL. CDR3 length: 13 amino acids. V was pared by 4 bases and J by 16 bases, with 20 bases between. CDR3 sequence reads: CASSLRPPDCLFF. CDR3 sequence (DNA): TGCGCCAGCAGCCTCCGCCCGCCGGACTGTCTCTTCTTC.

This clone was detected once. The chain employs TRBV19 and TRBJ1-5; TRBD1 is a possible D gene (5 bases). The V and J ends lost 6 bases and 5 bases respectively, with 17 bases between them. The CDR3 has 15 residues. Germline CDR1 is LNHDA and CDR2 is SQIVND (reference sequence). The CDR3, as DNA: TGTGCCAGTAGGCTTCCGGGACGGCAGGATCAGCCCCAGCATTTT. It yields the protein CASRLPGRQDQPQHF.

This chain links TRBV2 with TRBJ1-4, with 8 bases fitting TRBD1. With V trimmed by 4 bases and J by 8 bases, 9 bases remained unmatched. The germline CDR1 and CDR2 sequences are SNHLY and FYNNEI. This CDR3 region has 15 residues. CDR3 amino acids: CASSVGQGMGEKLFF. CDR3 coding DNA: TGTGCCAGCAGTGTCGGACAGGGAATGGGAGAAAAACTGTTTTTT.

This clone has only one observation. The V gene is TRBV18, the J gene TRBJ2-5; D possibly corresponds to TRBD1 (6 bases). The CDR3 sequence is 13 residues long. Germline CDR1 is KGHSH and CDR2 is LQKENI. With 3 bases removed from V and 8 bases from J, the gap between germline ends came to 13 bases. The CDR3 coding sequence is TGTGCCAGCTCACCGGACAGTGGGGAAACCCAGTACTTC. Residues: CASSPDSGETQYF. Full variable domain (missing parts from reference TRBV18 and TRBJ2-5): NAGVMQNPRHLVRRRGQEARLRCSPMKGHSHVYWYRQLPEEGLKFMVYLQKENIIDESGMPKERFSAEFPKEGPSILRIQQVVRGDSAAYFCASSPDSGETQYFGPGTRLLVL.

The chain is built from TRBV2 and TRBJ2-3, with 9 bases lining up with TRBD2. The CDR3 covers 15 residues. Per germline, CDR1 SNHLY and CDR2 FYNNEI. The trim removed 4 bases at V and 7 bases at J, leaving 9 bases unmatched. CDR3 sequence: CASSGLSGGPNTQYF. The CDR3 DNA sequence: TGTGCCAGCAGTGGACTAAGCGGGGGGCCAAATACGCAGTATTTT.

The sample holds a few counts of this clone. V usage is TRBV19 and J usage is TRBJ2-7; 7 nucleotides match TRBD1. Germline V lookup: CDR1 LNHDA, CDR2 SQIVND (reference sequence). J lost 0 bases, V lost 3 bases, and 2 bases had no gene match. This CDR3 region has 14 residues. CDR3 loop: CASSMSGGSYEQYF. CDR3 in DNA: TGTGCCAGTAGTATGTCAGGGGGCTCCTACGAGCAGTACTTC. Full variable domain (outside the CDR3, taken from reference TRBV19 and TRBJ2-7): DGGITQSPKYLFRKEGQNVTLSCEQNLNHDAMYWYRQDPGQGLRLIYYSQIVNDFQKGDIAEGYSVSREKKESFPLTVTSAQKNPTAFYLCASSMSGGSYEQYFGPGTRLTVT.

V gene TRBV15 combines with J gene TRBJ1-1; D remains ambiguous. This CDR3 is 13 amino acids long. Trimming removed 1 base from V and 5 bases from J, with 8 bases in between. From germline, CDR1 is LNHNV and CDR2 YYDKDF (reference sequence). The DNA for the CDR3 is TGTGCCACCAGCAGAGCCAGAGGGACTGAAGCTTTCTTT. It translates to CATSRARGTEAFF.

This chain uses TRBV2 with TRBJ2-5; 10 positions match TRBD2. Germline V gives CDR1 SNHLY, CDR2 FYNNEI. The CDR3 loop spans 16 amino acids. V lost 3 bases and J lost 5; bases outside the gene matches: 9. This CDR3 is CASSEAYSGGRETQYF. The CDR3 nucleotides read TGTGCCAGCAGTGAGGCCTATAGCGGGGGGCGGGAGACCCAGTACTTC.

V and J are TRBV21-1 and TRBJ2-2; the table names TRBD2, a call not compared with the DNA. TRBV21-1 is a pseudogene segment. The CDR3 loop spans 17 amino acids. The CDR3 region is CASSKGTSGGSCGELFF. CDR3 sequence (DNA): TGTGCCAGCAGCAAAGGGACTAGCGGGGGGTCTTGTGGGGAGCTGTTTTTT.

In the case of this clone: Other DNA sequences in this specimen translate into the identical CDR3. The rearrangement uses TRBV19 and TRBJ2-3; no reliable D call. The CDR3 has 14 amino acids. CDR1 is LNHDA and CDR2 is SQIVND in the germline V gene (reference sequence). V lost 4 bases to trimming and J lost 0 bases, with 8 bases between them. CDR3 amino acids: CASSTWTSTDTQYF. The CDR3, as DNA: TGTGCCAGTAGTACATGGACCAGCACAGATACGCAGTATTTT.

This clone has only one observation. The chain has TRBV5-8 and TRBJ1-2; the match to TRBD1 covers 7 bases. V gave up 4 bases and J gave up 9 bases; unmatched junction bases: 15. The V gene's germline CDR1 is SGHTS and CDR2 YDEGEE. The CDR3 sequence is 15 residues long. CDR3 DNA sequence: TGTGCCAGCAGCCTGGGGGGGACAGCCCTGATGCGCTACACCTTC. It is translated as CASSLGGTALMRYTF.

There are a few counts of this clone. The chain is built from TRBV10-1 and TRBJ1-6; D is ambiguous. Trimming took off 7 bases at V and 5 bases at J, with 9 bases between the two ends. The CDR3 is made up of 13 amino acids. Per germline, CDR1 WNHNN and CDR2 SYGVQD (reference sequence). CDR3 nucleotide sequence: TGCGCCAGCACCCGGGGAGATAATTCACCCCTCCACTTT. Protein product: CASTRGDNSPLHF.